This T cell receptor (beta chain) was retrieved from a study of CD8+ T cells in alopecia areata listed by TCRdb under 2018. Study-wide context: Skin from C3H/HeJ donors with spontaneous alopecia (roughly 6-13 months old) was grafted onto female C3H/HeJ recipients that were roughly 6-11 weeks old. In both human patients and the C3H/HeJ mouse model, the study applied high-throughput TCRbeta sequencing to look at T cell clonal expansion in alopecia areata. In humans, TCRbeta sequencing was performed on scalp tissue and on sorted CD4+ and CD8+ peripheral blood T cells from healthy controls and from patients with patchy or totalis/universalis alopecia areata. Scalp clonality was compared among normal scalp (n=4), patchy alopecia areata scalp (n=8), and alopecia totalis/universalis scalp (n=8). The RNA source kit depended on sample type: the PAXgene miRNA kit for fixed scalp, the miRNeasy kit for PBMCs, and the RNeasy kit for mouse skin. immunoSEQ multiplex PCR using 35 Vbeta forward primers and 13 Jbeta reverse primers was used to amplify TCRbeta CDR3 regions.

Regarding this clone: Its antigen is not yet known. The gene nomenclature and germline references here are murine. The CDR3 end lies 3 residues beyond the end of the read and is filled in from the germline J gene.

V loses 2 bases of germline sequence and J loses 3 bases, and the interval between the two ends is 9 bases. Via the germline V gene (reference sequence), CDR1 is NNHNN and CDR2 SYGAGS. From the cysteine through the phenylalanine, the CDR3 covers 15 amino acids. Part of the CDR3 DNA is given, 36 bases translated from base 1. Library preparation employed the immunoSEQ multiplex PCR assay. RNA was extracted from all samples and reverse transcribed into cDNA, which served as template for TCR sequencing. First-strand cDNA was synthesized using SuperScript III with a 2:1 mix of oligo-dT and random hexamers. Amplification bias was assessed with a synthetic immune receptor repertoire, and residual bias was removed computationally. Sequencing of the libraries was done on Illumina HiSeq using 60 bp reads that spanned the CDR3 and were read from J toward V. The paper's data handling went like this. Raw reads were preprocessed for error removal, and CDR3 was defined according to IMGT conventions as running from the conserved cysteine to phenylalanine. Clonality was computed as 1 minus the Shannon entropy, with the entropy normalized by log2 of the number of productive unique TCRs. Whether scalp clones were CD4 or CD8 was inferred by matching scalp TCRbeta sequences against CD4 and CD8 repertoires sorted from blood. TCRdb took this table from immuneACCESS and kept in-frame rearrangements with V and J called. Such tables lack part of the clones; where checked against another copy, unresolved V genes explain under half of the gap, and the rest is unexplained. From that table come the V and J calls and clone size; the DNA was used to work out D and trimming. The sample comprises more than 250,000 clones, and every one was counted more than once. Of the sample, 0.9% to 1.5% falls within the top ten clones.

Cells from pooled mouse cutaneous lymph nodes were stained for CD4, CD8alpha, NKG2D, NKG2ACE and other markers and then sorted on a BD Influx. Overall results and qualifications from the work: Compared with normal scalp, lesional scalp, particularly in alopecia totalis/universalis, had higher clonality and more expanded CD8+ clones, which suggests antigenic drive. Resident alphabeta T cells in normal human skin are also sequenced, complicating scalp TCR repertoire analysis, unlike mouse skin dominated by gammadelta T cells. Shared TCR sequences between patients were less evident than in mice, which may be partly attributable to HLA diversity in the patient population.

The source material was CD4+ T cells sorted from a lymph node. This clonotype originated in a C3H/HeJ mouse with alopecia areata. These mice carry the MHC haplotype H2-k. The sequence joins TRBV13-2 to TRBJ1-6, with TRBD1 tentatively as D gene (5 bases match). TRBJ1-6 is an ORF; its function is uncertain. This receptor carries the CDR3 CASGDKDSYNSPLYF. CDR3 bases read: TGTGCCAGCGGTGACAAAGACAGCTATAATTCGCCC.